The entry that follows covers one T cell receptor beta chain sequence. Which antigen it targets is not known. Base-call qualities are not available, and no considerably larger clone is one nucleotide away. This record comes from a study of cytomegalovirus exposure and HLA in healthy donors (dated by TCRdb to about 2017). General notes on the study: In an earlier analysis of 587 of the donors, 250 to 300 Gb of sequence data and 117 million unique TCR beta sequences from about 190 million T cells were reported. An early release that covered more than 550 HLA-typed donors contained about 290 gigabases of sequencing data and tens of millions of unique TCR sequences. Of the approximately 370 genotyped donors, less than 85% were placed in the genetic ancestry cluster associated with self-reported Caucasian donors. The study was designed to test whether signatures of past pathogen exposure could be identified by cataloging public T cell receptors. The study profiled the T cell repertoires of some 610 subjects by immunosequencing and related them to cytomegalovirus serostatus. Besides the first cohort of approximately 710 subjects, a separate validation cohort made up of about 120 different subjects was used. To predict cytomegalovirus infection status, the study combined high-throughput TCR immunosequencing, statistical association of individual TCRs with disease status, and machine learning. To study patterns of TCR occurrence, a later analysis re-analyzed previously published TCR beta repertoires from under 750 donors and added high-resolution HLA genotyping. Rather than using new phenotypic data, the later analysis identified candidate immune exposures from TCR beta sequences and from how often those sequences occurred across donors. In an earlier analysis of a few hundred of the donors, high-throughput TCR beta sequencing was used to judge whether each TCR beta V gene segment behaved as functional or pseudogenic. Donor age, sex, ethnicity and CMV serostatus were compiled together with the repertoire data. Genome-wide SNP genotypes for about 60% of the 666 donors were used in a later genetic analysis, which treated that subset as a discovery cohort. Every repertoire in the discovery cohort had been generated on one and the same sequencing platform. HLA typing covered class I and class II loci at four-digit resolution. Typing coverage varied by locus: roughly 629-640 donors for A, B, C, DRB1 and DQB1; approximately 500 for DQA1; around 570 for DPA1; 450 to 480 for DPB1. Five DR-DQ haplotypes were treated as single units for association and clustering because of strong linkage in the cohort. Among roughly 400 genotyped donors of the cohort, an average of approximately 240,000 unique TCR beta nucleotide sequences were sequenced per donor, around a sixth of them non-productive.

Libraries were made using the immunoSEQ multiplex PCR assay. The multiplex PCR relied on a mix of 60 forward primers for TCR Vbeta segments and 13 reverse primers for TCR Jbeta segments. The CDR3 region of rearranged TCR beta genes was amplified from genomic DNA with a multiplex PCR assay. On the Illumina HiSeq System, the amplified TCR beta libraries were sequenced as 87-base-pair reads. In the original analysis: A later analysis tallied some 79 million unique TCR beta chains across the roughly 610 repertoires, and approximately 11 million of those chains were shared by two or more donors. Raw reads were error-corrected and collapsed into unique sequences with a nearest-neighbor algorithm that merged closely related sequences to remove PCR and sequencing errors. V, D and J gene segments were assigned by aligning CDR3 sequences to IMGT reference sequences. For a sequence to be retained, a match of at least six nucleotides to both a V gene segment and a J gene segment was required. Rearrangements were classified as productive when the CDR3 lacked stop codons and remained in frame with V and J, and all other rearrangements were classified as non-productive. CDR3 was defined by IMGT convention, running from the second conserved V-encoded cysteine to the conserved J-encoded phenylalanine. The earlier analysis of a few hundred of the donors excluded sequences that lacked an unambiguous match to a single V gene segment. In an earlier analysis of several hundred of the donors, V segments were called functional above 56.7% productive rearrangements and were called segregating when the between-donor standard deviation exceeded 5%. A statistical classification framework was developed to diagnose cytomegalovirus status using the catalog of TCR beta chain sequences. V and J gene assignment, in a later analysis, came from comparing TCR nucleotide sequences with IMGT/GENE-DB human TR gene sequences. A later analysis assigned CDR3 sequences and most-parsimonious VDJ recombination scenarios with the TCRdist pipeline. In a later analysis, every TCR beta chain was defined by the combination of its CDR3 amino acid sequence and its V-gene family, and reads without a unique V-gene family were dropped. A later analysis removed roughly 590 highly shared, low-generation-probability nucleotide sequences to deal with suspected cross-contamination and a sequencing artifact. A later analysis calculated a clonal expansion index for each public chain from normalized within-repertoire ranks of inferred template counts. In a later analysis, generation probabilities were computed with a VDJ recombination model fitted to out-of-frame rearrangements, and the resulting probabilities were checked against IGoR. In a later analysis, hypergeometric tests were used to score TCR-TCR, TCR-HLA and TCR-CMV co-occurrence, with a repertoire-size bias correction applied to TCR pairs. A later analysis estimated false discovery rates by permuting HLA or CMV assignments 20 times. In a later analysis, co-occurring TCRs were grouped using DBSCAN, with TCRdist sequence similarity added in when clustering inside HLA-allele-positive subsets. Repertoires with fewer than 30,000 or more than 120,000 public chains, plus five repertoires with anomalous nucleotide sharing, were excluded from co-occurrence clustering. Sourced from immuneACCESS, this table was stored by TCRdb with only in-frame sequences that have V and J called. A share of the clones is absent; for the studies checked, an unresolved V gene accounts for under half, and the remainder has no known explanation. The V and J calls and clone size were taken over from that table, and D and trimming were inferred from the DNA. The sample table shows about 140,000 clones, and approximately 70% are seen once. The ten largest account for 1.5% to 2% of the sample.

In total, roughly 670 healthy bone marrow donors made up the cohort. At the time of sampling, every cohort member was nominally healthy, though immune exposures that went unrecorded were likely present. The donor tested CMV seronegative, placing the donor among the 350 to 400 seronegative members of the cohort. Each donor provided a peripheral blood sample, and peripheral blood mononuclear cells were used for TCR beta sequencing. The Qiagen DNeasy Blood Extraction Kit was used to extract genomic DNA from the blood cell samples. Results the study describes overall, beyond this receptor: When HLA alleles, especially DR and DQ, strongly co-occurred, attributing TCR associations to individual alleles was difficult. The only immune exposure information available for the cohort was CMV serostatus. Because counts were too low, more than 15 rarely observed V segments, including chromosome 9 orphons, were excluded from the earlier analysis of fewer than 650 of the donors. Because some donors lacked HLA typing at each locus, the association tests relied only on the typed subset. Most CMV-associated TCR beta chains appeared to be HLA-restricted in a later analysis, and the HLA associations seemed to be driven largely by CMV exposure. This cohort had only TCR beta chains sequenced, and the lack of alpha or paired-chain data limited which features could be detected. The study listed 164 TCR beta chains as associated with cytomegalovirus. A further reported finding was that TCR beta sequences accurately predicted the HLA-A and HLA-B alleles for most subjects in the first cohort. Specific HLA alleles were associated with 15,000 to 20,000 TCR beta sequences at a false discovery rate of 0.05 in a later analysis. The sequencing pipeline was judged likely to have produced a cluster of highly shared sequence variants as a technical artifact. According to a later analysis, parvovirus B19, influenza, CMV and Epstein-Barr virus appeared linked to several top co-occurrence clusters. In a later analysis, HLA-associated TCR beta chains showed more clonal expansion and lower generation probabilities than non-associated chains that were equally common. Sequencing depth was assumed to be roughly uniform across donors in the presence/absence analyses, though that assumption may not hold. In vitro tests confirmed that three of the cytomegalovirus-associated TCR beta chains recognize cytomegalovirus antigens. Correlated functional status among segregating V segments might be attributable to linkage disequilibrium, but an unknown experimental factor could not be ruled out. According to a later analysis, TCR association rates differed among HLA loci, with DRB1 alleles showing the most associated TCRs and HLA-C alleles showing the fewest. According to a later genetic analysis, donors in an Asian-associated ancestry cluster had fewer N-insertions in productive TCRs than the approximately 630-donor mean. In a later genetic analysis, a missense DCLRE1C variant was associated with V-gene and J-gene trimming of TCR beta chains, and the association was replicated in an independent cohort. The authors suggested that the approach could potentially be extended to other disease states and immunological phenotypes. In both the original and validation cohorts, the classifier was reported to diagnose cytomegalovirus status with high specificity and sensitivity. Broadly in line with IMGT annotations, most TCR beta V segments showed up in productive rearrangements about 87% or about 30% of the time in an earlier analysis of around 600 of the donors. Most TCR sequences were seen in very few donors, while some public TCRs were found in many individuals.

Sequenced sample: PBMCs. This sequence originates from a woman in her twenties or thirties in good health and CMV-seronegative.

The DNA is TGTGCCAGTAGGCCTTTGGACAGGGATAACTATGGCTACACCTTC. It translates to CASRPLDRDNYGYTF. Here the chain combines TRBV19 and TRBJ1-2, and 8 junction bases match TRBD1. CDR3 length: 15 amino acids, cysteine to phenylalanine. Here the CDR3 DNA is all that survives: 45 bases in frame from base 1. The germline V gene (reference sequence) supplies CDR1 LNHDA and CDR2 SQIVND. Ends trimmed: V by 6 bases, J by 1 base; bases unmatched to a gene: 7.